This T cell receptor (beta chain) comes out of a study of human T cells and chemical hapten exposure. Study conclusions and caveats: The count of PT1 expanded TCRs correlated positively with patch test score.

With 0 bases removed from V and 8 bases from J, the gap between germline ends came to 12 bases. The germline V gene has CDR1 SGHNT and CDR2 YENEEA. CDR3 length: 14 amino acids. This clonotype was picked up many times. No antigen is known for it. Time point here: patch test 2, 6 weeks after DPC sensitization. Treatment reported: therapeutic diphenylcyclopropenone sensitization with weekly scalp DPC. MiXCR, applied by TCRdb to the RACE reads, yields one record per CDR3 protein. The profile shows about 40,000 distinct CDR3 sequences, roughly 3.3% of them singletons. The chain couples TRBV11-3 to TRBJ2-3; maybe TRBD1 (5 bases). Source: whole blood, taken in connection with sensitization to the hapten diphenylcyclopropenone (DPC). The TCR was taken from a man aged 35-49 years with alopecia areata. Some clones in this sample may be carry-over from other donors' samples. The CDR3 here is CASSLEDSQGTQYF. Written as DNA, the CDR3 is TGTGCCAGCAGCTTAGAAGACAGTCAGGGTACGCAGTATTTT.